This T cell receptor (beta chain) was captured by sequencing in a study of graft-versus-host responses after intestinal transplantation. Overall study context: Isolated intestinal, liver-intestinal, or multivisceral transplants had been given to the recipients. Induction with anti-thymocyte globulin, then tacrolimus and steroids for around three years, was given to all recipients.

As for this clone: Its target is unknown.

Clones were read by immunoSEQ multiplex PCR, and TCRdb kept only the in-frame ones, dropping some. The sample has nearly 95,000 clones; around 93% are singletons. Study-wide results and limits: Early after transplant, HvG clones declined as circulating GvH clones peaked.

This CDR3 contains 14 residues. Germline CDR1 and CDR2: SGHRS and YFSETQ. V trimming: 4 bases; J trimming: 2 bases; junction bases outside the gene matches: 3. The starting material was unstimulated CD8+ T cells sorted from spleen or lymph node cells, obtained before intestinal transplant. The clonotype comes from a human donor who received an intestinal transplant. The gene calls are TRBV5-1 and TRBJ2-3, with TRBD1 matching 8 bases. The CDR3 region has the DNA TGCGCCAGCAGCGGACAGGGTAACACAGATACGCAGTATTTT. Translation: CASSGQGNTDTQYF.